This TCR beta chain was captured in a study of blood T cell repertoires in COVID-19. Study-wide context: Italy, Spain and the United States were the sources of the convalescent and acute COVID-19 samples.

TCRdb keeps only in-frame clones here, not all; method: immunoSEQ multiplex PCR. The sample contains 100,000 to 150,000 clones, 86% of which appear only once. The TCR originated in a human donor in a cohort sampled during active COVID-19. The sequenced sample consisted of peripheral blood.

The CDR3 DNA is TGTGCCAGCAGCTCCGGGACAGGGTCCCCCTACGAGCAGTACTTC. Translated: CASSSGTGSPYEQYF. V gene TRBV11-2 combines with J gene TRBJ2-7; the match to TRBD1 covers 9 bases. After removal of 4 bases from V and 2 bases from J, the junction contained 6 bases not matched to a gene. Germline V CDR1 and CDR2: SGHAT, FQNNGV. The CDR3 covers 15 residues.